This TCR beta chain was profiled in a study of T-cell memory formation after mild COVID-19. Overall study context: Largely, the TCR clusters proved donor specific.

Researchers used 5'RACE with constant-segment primers to make TCR alpha and TCR beta cDNA libraries that carry sample barcodes and UMIs. TCRdb used MiXCR to reprocess the 5' RACE reads, holding one entry per CDR3 protein. This sample yields about 190,000 distinct CDR3 sequences, of which over 9.5% are seen a single time; 3% to 3.5% belongs to the top ten. This CDR3 has 18 residues. The V segment lost 0 bases and the J segment 0 bases; nucleotides outside the gene matches: 4. The germline gives CDR1 MNHEY, CDR2 SVGAGI. This clonotype was observed a few times. What it binds is unknown. Study outcomes and limitations: Pre-infection memory showed some responding clones, and this suggested that cross-reactive memory joined.

This chain connects TRBV6-5 to TRBJ2-3; 12 nucleotides agree with TRBD2. The clonotype originates from a man between 18 and 29 years old who had mild COVID-19 (a few samples of this study predate the infection). Cell type and time point are not known. Sample: PBMCs or a T cell subset sorted from them (not recorded which). The CDR3 nucleotides read TGTGCCAGCAGTTACTCCTCTAGCGGGGGGGGAAGCACAGATACGCAGTATTTT. Translation: CASSYSSSGGGSTDTQYF.